This T cell receptor (beta chain) emerged from a study of shared clonotypes between healthy human individuals. Bulk PBMC genomic DNA spanned ten immunoSEQ deep plates. Original methodology: Without quality scores, immunoSEQ junctional reads could not be filtered like full-length reads. Assay used: immunoSEQ multiplex PCR; TCRdb lists only in-frame clones, some missing. V and J calls and clone size are given by that table; D and trimming were obtained from the DNA. The sample shows hundreds of thousands of clones, around 81% of them seen only once. A note on this clone: Its matching antigen is unknown.

General study results and limits: Only a few donors were included, so the genetic and exposure-history diversity represented was limited.

The CDR3 loop spans 13 amino acids. The J segment lost 11 bases and the V segment lost 0 bases, leaving 9 bases of the junction unmatched. Per the germline V gene, CDR1 is GTSNPN and CDR2 is SVGIG (reference sequence). This sequence was found in a woman in her thirties or forties in good health. Some clones in this sample may be carry-over from other donors' samples. The specimen sequenced was PBMCs. J is TRBJ1-1 and V is TRBV30, with 7 positions matching TRBD1. The CDR3 here is CAWSVGRGRFAFF. The DNA for the CDR3 is TGTGCCTGGAGTGTAGGTAGGGGGCGTTTTGCTTTCTTT.